Following are 23 T cell receptor beta chains from one sample sequenced in a study of T cell repertoires in cytomegalovirus infection. In TCRdb, the reads were re-called with MiXCR into one record per CDR3 protein. Of roughly 990,000 distinct CDR3 sequences listed, around 30% are singletons. These receptors' antigens are unknown. The sequencing used cultured CD8+ T cells from PBMCs, collected from culture after CMV antigen stimulation. The receptors shown here come from a human donor in good health (CMV status not recorded). Some clones in this sample may be carry-over from other donors' samples.

This clonotype was counted many times. The chain is built from TRBV7-8 and TRBJ2-3; D might be TRBD1 or TRBD2, each matching 5 bases. Germline V gene data show CDR1 as SGHVS and CDR2 as FQNEAQ. V lost 5 bases to trimming and J lost 6 bases, with 21 bases between them. This CDR3 contains 16 residues. Here the CDR3 reads CASSPPRGPLKDTQYF. Here the CDR3 DNA reads TGTGCCAGCAGCCCCCCCCGGGGACCTCTGAAGGATACGCAGTATTTT. The full variable domain, its missing parts supplied by reference TRBV7-8 and TRBJ2-3, is GAGVSQSPRYKVAKRGQDVALRCDPISGHVSLFWYQQALGQGPEFLTYFQNEAQLDKSGLPSDRFFAERPEGSVSTLKIQRTQQEDSAVYLCASSPPRGPLKDTQYFGPGTRLTVL.

The chain links TRBV5-1 to TRBJ1-1; 7 bases agree with TRBD1. Germline values: CDR1 SGHRS, CDR2 YFSETQ. The V and J ends lost 0 bases and 4 bases, in that order; junction bases with no gene match: 6. This CDR3 is 15 amino acids long. CDR3 residues: CASSLAEGAVTEAFF. The CDR3, as DNA: TGCGCCAGCAGCTTGGCGGAGGGGGCCGTCACTGAAGCTTTCTTT.

The rearrangement uses TRBV6-6 and TRBJ1-1; TRBD1 might be the D (6 bases). Germline V gene data show CDR1 as MNHNY and CDR2 as SVGAGI (reference sequence). The V and J ends lost 10 bases and 1 base respectively, with 16 bases between them. CDR3 length: 14 residues. CDR3 in DNA: TGTGCCAACAGGGCGGGGGAGTGGAACACTGAAGCTTTCTTT. This translates into CANRAGEWNTEAFF.

This clonotype was found a few times. This chain joins TRBV3-1 and TRBJ1-1; D unresolved. The CDR3 is 15 amino acids. Germline loops: CDR1 LGHDT, CDR2 YNNKEL (reference sequence). V lost 3 bases and J lost 4, with 15 bases in between. CDR3 loop: CASSQPGFRSTEAFF. The CDR3 DNA reads TGTGCCAGCAGCCAGCCGGGCTTTCGGAGCACTGAAGCTTTCTTT.

This clonotype was seen a single time. V usage is TRBV29-1 and J usage is TRBJ1-2; 10 nucleotides agree with TRBD1. Trimming cost V 5 bases and J 8 bases; bases outside gene matches: 8. The CDR3 has 13 amino acids. In germline, CDR1 is SQVTM, CDR2 ANQGSEA. The CDR3 region has the DNA TGCAGCGTTTACCCGGACAGGGGGACCGGCTACACCTTC. Translation: CSVYPDRGTGYTF.

Only a few counts were recorded for this clonotype. The chain recombines TRBV15 with TRBJ2-1; TRBD1 aligns across 9 bases. This CDR3 contains 15 residues. Germline CDR1 LNHNV, CDR2 YYDKDF (reference sequence). The V and J ends lost 3 bases and 3 bases, in that order; junction bases with no gene match: 3. CDR3 amino acids: CATSRDRGLYNEQFF. CDR3 nucleotides: TGTGCCACCAGCAGGGACAGGGGACTCTACAATGAGCAGTTCTTC.

The chain uses TRBV27 and TRBJ2-1; TRBD2 matches 8 bases. Germline-derived CDR1 and CDR2 are MNHEY and SMNVEV (reference sequence). J gave up 8 bases and V 6 bases, and 12 bases lay outside the gene matches. CDR3 length: 15 amino acids. CDR3 DNA: TGTGCCAGCAGATACTCGGCGGGGGGATTGGATGAGCAGTTCTTC. Amino acids: CASRYSAGGLDEQFF.

The chain employs TRBV4-1 and TRBJ2-7; 15 nucleotides agree with TRBD2. CDR3 length equals 17 residues. With V trimmed by 2 bases and J by 5 bases, 7 bases remained unmatched. Looked up from germline, CDR1 is MGHRA and CDR2 is YSYEKL. The CDR3 coding sequence is TGCGCCAGCAGCCAACTAGGACTAGCGGGGGGGCCTCACGAGCAGTACTTC. It translates to CASSQLGLAGGPHEQYF.

In this sample, this clonotype turned up a few times. This chain links TRBV4-1 with TRBJ2-3; D gene ambiguous. Germline V gives CDR1 MGHRA, CDR2 YSYEKL. There are 16 residues in the CDR3. V was trimmed by 1 base and J by 2 bases, leaving 13 bases between them. As DNA, the CDR3 is TGCGCCAGCAGCCAAGTATTGGCGGAACTCACAGATACGCAGTATTTT. Translating gives CASSQVLAELTDTQYF.

V and J are TRBV9 and TRBJ2-1; the match to TRBD2 covers 9 bases. With V trimmed by 2 bases and J by 8 bases, 8 bases remained unmatched. Germline CDR1 SGDLS, CDR2 YYNGEE. This CDR3 is 15 amino acids long. The CDR3 loop reads CASSVSSGAIHEQFF. In nucleotides, the CDR3 is TGTGCCAGCAGCGTGTCTAGCGGGGCCATTCATGAGCAGTTCTTC.

The CDR3 loop reads CASSEPNGGGTNEQFF. CDR3 nucleotide sequence: TGTGCCAGCAGTGAACCTAACGGCGGGGGTACCAATGAGCAGTTCTTC. The chain recombines TRBV25-1 with TRBJ2-1, with TRBD2 matching over 7 bases. CDR3 length: 16 residues. J gave up 6 bases and V 2 bases, and 10 bases lay outside the gene matches. Germline V gene data show CDR1 as MGHDK and CDR2 as SYGVNS.

This clonotype was detected many times. This chain connects TRBV7-2 to TRBJ1-4, with 10 bases that match TRBD1. From germline, CDR1 is SGHTA and CDR2 FQGNSA. V dropped 1 base and J dropped 10; count of bases not matched to a gene: 0. The CDR3 is 13 amino acids. The CDR3 region has the DNA TGTGCCAGCAGCTTAGGGACAGGGGGAAAACTGTTTTTT. Protein product: CASSLGTGGKLFF.

This clonotype was found a few times. This sequence joins TRBV15 and TRBJ1-1; D unresolved. Trimming cost V 1 base and J 1 base, with 7 bases left between them. There are 14 residues in the CDR3. CDR1 LNHNV and CDR2 YYDKDF come from the germline V gene (reference sequence). CDR3 bases: TGTGCCACCAGCAGAGGGTCGGGGAACACTGAAGCTTTCTTT. It yields the protein CATSRGSGNTEAFF.

The chain employs TRBV19 and TRBJ1-2; 7 positions match TRBD1. Trimming cost V 5 bases and J 5 bases; bases outside gene matches: 11. The CDR3 covers 15 residues. The germline V gene encodes CDR1 LNHDA and CDR2 SQIVND (reference sequence). CDR3 region: CASSPPGQVIYGYTF. The CDR3 DNA is TGTGCCAGTAGTCCTCCCGGACAGGTGATTTATGGCTACACCTTC.

This clonotype appeared many times. The chain is built from TRBV7-2 and TRBJ2-2; D is unresolved. Germline V gene lookup returns CDR1 SGHTA and CDR2 FQGNSA. V was shortened by 4 bases and J by 5 bases, with 14 bases between the two germline ends. The CDR3 sequence is 15 residues long. The CDR3 loop reads CASSSQWPRTGELFF. The DNA of the CDR3 is TGTGCCAGCAGCTCCCAATGGCCTAGAACCGGGGAGCTGTTTTTT.

The chain carries TRBV6-1 and TRBJ2-1; TRBD1 or TRBD2 may be the D gene (6 bases each). The V and J ends lost 5 bases and 5 bases respectively, with 16 bases between them. CDR3 length: 15 amino acids. From germline, CDR1 is MNHNS and CDR2 SASEGT. The CDR3 sequence is CASSQGLWGDNEQFF. DNA for the CDR3: TGTGCCAGCAGTCAGGGGCTATGGGGGGACAATGAGCAGTTCTTC.

This clonotype occurred many times. The chain is built from TRBV7-9 and TRBJ1-2; 7 nucleotides align to TRBD1. Germline-derived CDR1 and CDR2 are SEHNR and FQNEAQ (reference sequence). V was pared by 7 bases and J by 2 bases, with 13 bases of the junction left unmatched. The length of the CDR3 is 16 residues. The DNA of the CDR3 is TGTGCCAGCATCTCCGACAGGGAACCCATAAACTATGGCTACACCTTC. Its protein product is CASISDREPINYGYTF.

This clonotype was counted between two and nine times. The chain employs TRBV7-9 and TRBJ2-1, with D uncertain. Germline-derived CDR1 and CDR2 are SEHNR and FQNEAQ (reference sequence). Trimming pared 7 bases from V and 5 bases from J, leaving 6 bases between. This CDR3 has 11 residues. Here the CDR3 DNA reads TGTGCCAGCATCCAGCACAATGAGCAGTTCTTC. Translating it yields CASIQHNEQFF.

This clonotype was seen at least ten times. The chain has TRBV7-2 and TRBJ2-7; TRBD1 aligns across 7 bases. After removal of 1 base from V and 6 bases from J, the junction contained 3 bases not matched to a gene. Germline V gene sequence: CDR1 SGHTA, CDR2 FQGNSA. This CDR3 comprises 13 residues. The CDR3 loop is CASSLEGQLEQYV. In DNA, the CDR3 is TGTGCCAGCAGCTTAGAGGGACAGCTCGAGCAGTACGTC.

This clonotype was counted ten times or more. The junction and the germline gene differ at one end; a read error may be behind it. V and J are TRBV7-6 and TRBJ2-3; TRBD2 might be the D (7 bases). The CDR3 spans 13 residues. The germline gives CDR1 SGHVS, CDR2 FNYEAQ. The CDR3 here is CASSLGGAGTQYF. In DNA, the CDR3 is TGTGCTAGCAGCTTGGGGGGGGCCGGTACGCAGTATTTT.

V gene TRBV12-3 or TRBV12-4 combines with J gene TRBJ1-2; 10 nucleotides align to TRBD1. The length of the CDR3 is 15 residues. Unmatched junction bases numbered 7, after V lost 5 bases and J lost 4 bases. CDR3 sequence: CASSAGQGRAYGYTF. CDR3 DNA: TGTGCCAGCAGTGCGGGACAGGGGAGGGCCTATGGCTACACCTTC.

On this clonotype itself: A much more abundant neighbour one base away suggests this may be a read error. The chain joins TRBV7-2 to TRBJ2-4; possible D gene TRBD1, 5 bases. The germline V gene has CDR1 SGHTA and CDR2 FQGNSA. CDR3 size: 17 residues. The chain's CDR3 is CPSSPQDSYLAKNIQYF. The CDR3 nucleotides read TGTCCCAGCAGCCCACAAGACAGCTACCTAGCCAAAAACATTCAGTACTTC.

This clonotype was seen a few times. The V and J genes are TRBV7-9 and TRBJ2-2, with D perhaps being TRBD1 or TRBD2 (5 bases each). Trimming removed 5 bases from V and 2 bases from J, with 24 bases in between. The CDR3 is 19 amino acids. In germline, CDR1 is SEHNR, CDR2 FQNEAQ (reference sequence). DNA of the CDR3: TGTGCCAGCAGCCCCCCAAGCGGCACCCTCCAGGGTAACACCGGGGAGCTGTTTTTT. The encoded protein is CASSPPSGTLQGNTGELFF.